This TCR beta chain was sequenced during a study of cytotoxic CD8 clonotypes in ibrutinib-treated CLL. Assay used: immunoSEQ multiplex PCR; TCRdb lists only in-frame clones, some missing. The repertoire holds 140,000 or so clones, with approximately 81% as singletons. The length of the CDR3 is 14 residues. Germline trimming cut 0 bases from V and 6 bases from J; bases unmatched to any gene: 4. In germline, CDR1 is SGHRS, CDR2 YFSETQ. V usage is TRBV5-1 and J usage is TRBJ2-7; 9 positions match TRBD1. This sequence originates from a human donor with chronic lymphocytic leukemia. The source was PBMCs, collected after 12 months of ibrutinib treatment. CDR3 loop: CASSLGATGGEQYF. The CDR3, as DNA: TGCGCCAGCAGCTTGGGAGCGACAGGGGGCGAGCAGTACTTC.